A single T cell receptor (beta chain) is shown here with its context. The sample is drawn from a study of T cells after yellow fever vaccination. The germline V gene has CDR1 MGHRA and CDR2 YSYEKL. CDR3 size: 15 residues. V lost 5 bases and J lost 4, with 15 bases in between. TCRdb passed the 5' RACE reads through MiXCR, listing each CDR3 protein once. The sample lists about 340,000 distinct CDR3 sequences, roughly 8.7% occurring once. J is TRBJ1-5 and V is TRBV4-1; D may be TRBD1 (5 bases). This TCR was recovered from a man between 18 and 29 years old who received the YFV17D yellow fever vaccine. The sample consisted of PBMCs, taken on the day of the first yellow fever vaccination. This CDR3 is CASSKWQGGNQPQHF. The CDR3, as DNA: TGCGCCAGCAGCAAGTGGCAGGGTGGAAATCAGCCCCAGCATTTT.